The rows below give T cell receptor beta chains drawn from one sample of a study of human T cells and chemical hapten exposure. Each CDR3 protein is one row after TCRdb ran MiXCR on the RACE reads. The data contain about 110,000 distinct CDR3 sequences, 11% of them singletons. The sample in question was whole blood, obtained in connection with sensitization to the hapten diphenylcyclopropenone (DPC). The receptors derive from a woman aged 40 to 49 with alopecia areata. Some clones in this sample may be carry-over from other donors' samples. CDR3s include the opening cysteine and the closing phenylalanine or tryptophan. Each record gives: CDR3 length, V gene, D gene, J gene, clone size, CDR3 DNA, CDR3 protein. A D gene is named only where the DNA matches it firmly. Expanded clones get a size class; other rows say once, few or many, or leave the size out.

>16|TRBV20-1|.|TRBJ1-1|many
TGCAGTGCTCCCCGAGGGGGGGCGCGGGGGAGCACTGAAGCTTTCTTT
CSAPRGGARGSTEAFF
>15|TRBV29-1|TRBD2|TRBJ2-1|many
TGCAGCGTTGAAGGGTTAGCGGGGGGCTACAATGAGCAGTTCTTC
CSVEGLAGGYNEQFF
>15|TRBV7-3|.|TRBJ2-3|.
TGTGCCAGCAGCTTCTTCCCAGGCAGTTCAGATACGCAGTATTTT
CASSFFPGSSDTQYF
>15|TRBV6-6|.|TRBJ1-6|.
TGTGCCAGCAGTTACTCGATCAGGACCAATTCACCCCTCCACTTT
CASSYSIRTNSPLHF
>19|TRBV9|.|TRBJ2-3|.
TGTGCCAGCAGCGCCCTAGGGCACCCGCGGACTTCAAGCACAGATACGCAGTATTTT
CASSALGHPRTSSTDTQYF
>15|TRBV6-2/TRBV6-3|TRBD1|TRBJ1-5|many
TGTGCCAGCAGTTGGACAGGGGGGCAGGACCAGCCCCAGCATTTT
CASSWTGGQDQPQHF
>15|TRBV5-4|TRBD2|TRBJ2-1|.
TGTGCCAGCAGCTTTTCTAGCGGGTCCTACAATGAGCAGTTCTTC
CASSFSSGSYNEQFF
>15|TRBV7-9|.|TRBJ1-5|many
TGTGCCAGCAGCTCGATAGGGGGATCGGGTCAGCCCCAGCATTTT
CASSSIGGSGQPQHF
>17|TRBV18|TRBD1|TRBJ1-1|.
TGTGCCAGCTCACCAACGATAACAGGGGCGAGGGTCACTGAAGCTTTCTTT
CASSPTITGARVTEAFF
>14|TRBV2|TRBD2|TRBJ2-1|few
TGTGCCAGCAGTGAAAGGACTAGCGGGGGGGAGCAGTTCTTC
CASSERTSGGEQFF